Sequencing of this T cell receptor (beta chain) was carried out in a study of shared T cell receptors in the human thymus. The table came from immunoSEQ multiplex PCR; TCRdb's copy has only in-frame clones and leaves some out. The sample yields 700,000 or so clones, 70% to 90% seen once. The V end lost 4 bases, the J end lost 0 bases, and 22 bases lay between the germline ends. CDR1 SGHDT and CDR2 YYEEEE come from the germline V gene. This CDR3 has 18 amino acids. Separately, the same data were catalogued under a study of human thymus T cells. That report notes: The sample donors, healthy Finnish infants, were having corrective surgery for congenital heart defects. The thymus tissue came from resections taken during corrective heart surgery. Gene usage (both V and J) appeared biased in thymic and blood repertoires. Unrelated individuals were reported by related research to share highly overlapping thymic repertoires.

The rearrangement joins TRBV5-6 to TRBJ2-5; D perhaps matches TRBD2 (5 bases). What was sequenced was thymocytes. This TCR was sampled from a girl less than two years old with a congenital heart defect. The CDR3 DNA sequence: TGTGCCAGCAGCCGGACTCGTTGGATCACGCAGGACCAAGAGACCCAGTACTTC. Its protein is CASSRTRWITQDQETQYF.